This TCR beta chain came from a study of CD8 T cells in ankylosing spondylitis (dated by TCRdb to the late 2010s). For the study in its entirety: The study set out to find disease-linked TCR variants by profiling T cell receptor beta repertoires in ankylosing spondylitis patients and healthy donors. The full study cohort was made up of approximately 27 ankylosing spondylitis patients and over 90 healthy donors. Peripheral blood was sampled, and synovial fluid was additionally collected from ankylosing spondylitis patients.

Sequencer: Illumina HiSeq 2500. TCR beta libraries were prepared by quantitative 5'-RACE with molecular barcodes. In the source study's methods: A new computational method, built on a probabilistic model of VDJ rearrangement, was used to identify disease-linked TCR variants. The public reads were reanalyzed by TCRdb: fastp trimming at Q25, MiXCR alignment, in-frame beta chains only. One record per CDR3 amino acid sequence lists the most common genes and DNA. TCRdb's processing, not the study's, gives the V and J calls here. This sample holds more than 200,000 distinct CDR3 sequences; about 24% were observed only once. The ten largest make up around 0.64% of the sample. A distance of 5 bases separates the germline ends of V and J, which lose 2 bases and 1 base respectively. The CDR1 and CDR2 encoded by the germline V gene are MNHEY and SVGAGI. From its cysteine to its phenylalanine, the CDR3 spans 14 amino acids. CDR3 DNA is the only sequence kept; it has 42 bases, read in frame from the first base.

About this clonotype itself: This receptor's antigen is unknown. No quality values exist for individual bases; no much larger clone is one base distant.

Points the paper makes about the study in general: Some TCR beta motif variants had previously been reported in synovial fluid and blood of reactive arthritis patients, which suggested common disease-initiation mechanisms. In peripheral blood, the disease-linked clones were found at relatively low frequencies and had a CD8+ phenotype. A TCR beta motif made up of eight highly homologous amino acid variants appeared to be characteristic of blood from ankylosing spondylitis patients. According to the report, matched synovial fluid samples from ankylosing spondylitis patients were significantly enriched for the disease-linked clones.

Sequenced: blood, either unsorted or a sorted T cell fraction (not recorded which). The sequence is built from TRBV6-5 and TRBJ2-2, with no reliable assignment of the D segment. The source of this sequence is a male donor with ankylosing spondylitis or in good health (not recorded which). For the CDR3, the sequence is CASSYDGNTGELFF. The DNA is as follows: TGTGCCAGCAGTTACGATGGGAACACCGGGGAGCTGTTTTTT.